This T cell receptor (beta chain) originates from a study of T cell responses to AZD1222 COVID-19 vaccine. CDR3 length equals 12 residues. The J segment lost 7 bases and the V segment lost 8 bases, leaving 10 bases of the junction unmatched. Looked up from germline, CDR1 is GTSNPN and CDR2 is SVGIG (reference sequence). Details on this clone: The antigen is unknown.

Study-level findings and limits: At 160-218 and 743-854, vaccine-associated CD4 TCRs were dominant, and they spanned spike. A rise in Spike-specific TCR breadth and depth followed two AZD1222 doses. Scientists sampled the repertoires only once the peak T cell response had passed.

Sequenced by immunoSEQ multiplex PCR; TCRdb stores in-frame clones only, minus some. This sample has fewer than 70,000 clones, with roughly 89% found just once. The analysis combined second doses at about 4 or about 12 weeks. The receptor's source is an adult who received the AZD1222 COVID-19 vaccine. The input for sequencing was peripheral blood, taken 28 days after the second AZD1222 dose. This chain connects TRBV30 to TRBJ1-2, with TRBD1 identical over 7 bases. The CDR3 region is CAGDRVSAGYTF. CDR3 bases: TGTGCCGGTGACAGGGTCAGTGCTGGCTACACCTTC.